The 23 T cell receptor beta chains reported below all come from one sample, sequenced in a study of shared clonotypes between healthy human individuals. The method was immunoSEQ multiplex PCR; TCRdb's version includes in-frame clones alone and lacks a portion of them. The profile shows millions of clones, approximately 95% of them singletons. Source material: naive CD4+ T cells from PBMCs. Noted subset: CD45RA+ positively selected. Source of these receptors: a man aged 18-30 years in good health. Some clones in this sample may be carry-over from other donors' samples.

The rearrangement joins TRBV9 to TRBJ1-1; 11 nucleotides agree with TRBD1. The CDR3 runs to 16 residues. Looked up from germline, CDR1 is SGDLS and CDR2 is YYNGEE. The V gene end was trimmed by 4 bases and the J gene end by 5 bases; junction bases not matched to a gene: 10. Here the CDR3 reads CASSPPTGTGGTEAFF. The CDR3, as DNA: TGTGCCAGCAGCCCCCCCACCGGGACAGGGGGTACTGAAGCTTTCTTT. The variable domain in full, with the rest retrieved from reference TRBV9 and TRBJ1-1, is DSGVTQTPKHLITATGQRVTLRCSPRSGDLSVYWYQQSLDQGLQFLIQYYNGEERAKGNILERFSAQQFPDLHSELNLSSLELGDSALYFCASSPPTGTGGTEAFFGQGTRLTVV.

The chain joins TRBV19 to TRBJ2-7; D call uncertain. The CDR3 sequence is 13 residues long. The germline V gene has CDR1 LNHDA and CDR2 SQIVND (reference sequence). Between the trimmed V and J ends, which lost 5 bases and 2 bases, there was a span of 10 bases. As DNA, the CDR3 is TGTGCCAGTAGTCAAGCCGCCACCTACGAGCAGTACTTC. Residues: CASSQAATYEQYF.

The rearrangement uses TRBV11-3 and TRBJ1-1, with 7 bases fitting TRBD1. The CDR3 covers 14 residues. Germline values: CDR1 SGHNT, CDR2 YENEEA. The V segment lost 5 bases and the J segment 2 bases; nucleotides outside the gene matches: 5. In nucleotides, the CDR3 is TGTGCCAGCAGCACACAGGGGACCAACACTGAAGCTTTCTTT. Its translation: CASSTQGTNTEAFF.

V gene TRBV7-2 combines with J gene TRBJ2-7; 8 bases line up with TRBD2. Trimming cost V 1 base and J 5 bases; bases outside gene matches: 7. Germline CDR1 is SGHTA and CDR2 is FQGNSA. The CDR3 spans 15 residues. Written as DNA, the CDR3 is TGTGCCAGCAGCTTAGGTCCCGGGAGGGCAGACGAGCAGTACTTC. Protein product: CASSLGPGRADEQYF. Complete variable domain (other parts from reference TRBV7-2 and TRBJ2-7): GAGVSQSPSNKVTEKGKDVELRCDPISGHTALYWYRQSLGQGLEFLIYFQGNSAPDKSGLPSDRFSAERTGGSVSTLTIQRTQQEDSAVYLCASSLGPGRADEQYFGPGTRLTVT.

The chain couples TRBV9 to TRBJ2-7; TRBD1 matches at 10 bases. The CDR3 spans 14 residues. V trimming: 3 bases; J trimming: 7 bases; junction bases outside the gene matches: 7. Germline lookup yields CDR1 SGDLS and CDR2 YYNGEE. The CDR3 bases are TGTGCCAGCAGCGAACGACAGGGGGCTCGAGAGCAGTACTTC. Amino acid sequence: CASSERQGAREQYF.

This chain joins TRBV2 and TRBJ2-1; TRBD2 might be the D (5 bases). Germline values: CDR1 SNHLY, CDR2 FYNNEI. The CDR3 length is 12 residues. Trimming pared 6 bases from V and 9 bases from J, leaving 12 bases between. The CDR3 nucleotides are TGTGCCAGCAGGGGCGAGGGCAGTGAGCAGTTCTTC. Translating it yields CASRGEGSEQFF.

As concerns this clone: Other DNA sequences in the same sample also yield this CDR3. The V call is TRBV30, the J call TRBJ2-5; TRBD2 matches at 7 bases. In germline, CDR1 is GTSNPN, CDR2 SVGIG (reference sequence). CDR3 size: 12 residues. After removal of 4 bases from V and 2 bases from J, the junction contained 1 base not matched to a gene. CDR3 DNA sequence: TGTGCCTGGACTAGCGGACAAGAGACCCAGTACTTC. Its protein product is CAWTSGQETQYF.

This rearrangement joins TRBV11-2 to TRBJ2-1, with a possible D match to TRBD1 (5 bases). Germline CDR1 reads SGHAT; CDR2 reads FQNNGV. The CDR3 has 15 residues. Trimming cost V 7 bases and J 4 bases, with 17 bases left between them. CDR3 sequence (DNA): TGTGCCAGCACCGCCCAGGGTAATATATACAATGAGCAGTTCTTC. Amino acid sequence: CASTAQGNIYNEQFF.

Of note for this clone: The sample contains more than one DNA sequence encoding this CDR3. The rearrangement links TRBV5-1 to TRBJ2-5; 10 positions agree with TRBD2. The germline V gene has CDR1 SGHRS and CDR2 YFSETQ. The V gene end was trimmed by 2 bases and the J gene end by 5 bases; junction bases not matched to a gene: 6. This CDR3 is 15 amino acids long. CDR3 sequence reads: CASSFGLAGEETQYF. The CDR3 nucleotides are TGCGCCAGCAGCTTCGGGCTAGCGGGAGAGGAGACCCAGTACTTC.

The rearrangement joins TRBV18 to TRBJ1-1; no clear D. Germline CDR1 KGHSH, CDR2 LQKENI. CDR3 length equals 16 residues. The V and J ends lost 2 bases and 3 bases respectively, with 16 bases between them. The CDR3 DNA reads TGTGCCAGCTCACCATCCACGGGCACTTTCGACACTGAAGCTTTCTTT. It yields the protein CASSPSTGTFDTEAFF.

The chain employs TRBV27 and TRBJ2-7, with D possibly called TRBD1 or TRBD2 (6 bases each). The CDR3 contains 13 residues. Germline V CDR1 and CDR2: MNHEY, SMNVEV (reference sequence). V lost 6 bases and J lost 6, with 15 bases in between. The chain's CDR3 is CASRLSPGAEQYF. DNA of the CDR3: TGTGCCAGCAGACTAAGTCCGGGGGCCGAGCAGTACTTC.

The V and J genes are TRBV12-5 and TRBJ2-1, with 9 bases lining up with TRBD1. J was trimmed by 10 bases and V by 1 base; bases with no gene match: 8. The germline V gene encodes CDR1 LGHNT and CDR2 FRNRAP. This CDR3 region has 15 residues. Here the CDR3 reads CASGLGTTGQGEQFF. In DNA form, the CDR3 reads TGTGCTAGTGGTTTGGGAACAACGGGACAGGGAGAGCAGTTCTTC. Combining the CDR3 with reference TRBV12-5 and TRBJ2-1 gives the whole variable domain DARVTQTPRHKVTEMGQEVTMRCQPILGHNTVFWYRQTMMQGLELLAYFRNRAPLDDSGMPKDRFSAEMPDATLATLKIQPSEPRDSAVYFCASGLGTTGQGEQFFGPGTRLTVL.

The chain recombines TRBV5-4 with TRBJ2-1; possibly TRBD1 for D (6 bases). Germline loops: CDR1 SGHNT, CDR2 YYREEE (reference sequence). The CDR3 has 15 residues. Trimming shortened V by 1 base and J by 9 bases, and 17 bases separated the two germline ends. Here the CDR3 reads CASSLNDVTGFEQFF. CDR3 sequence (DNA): TGTGCCAGCAGCTTGAATGACGTTACAGGGTTTGAGCAGTTCTTC.

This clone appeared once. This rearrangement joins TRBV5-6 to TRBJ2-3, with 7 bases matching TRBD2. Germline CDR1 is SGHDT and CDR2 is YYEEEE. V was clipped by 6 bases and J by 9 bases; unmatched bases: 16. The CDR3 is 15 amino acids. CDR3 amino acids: CASKKASGARATQYF. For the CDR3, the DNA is TGTGCCAGCAAGAAAGCTAGCGGCGCTCGTGCAACGCAGTATTTT.

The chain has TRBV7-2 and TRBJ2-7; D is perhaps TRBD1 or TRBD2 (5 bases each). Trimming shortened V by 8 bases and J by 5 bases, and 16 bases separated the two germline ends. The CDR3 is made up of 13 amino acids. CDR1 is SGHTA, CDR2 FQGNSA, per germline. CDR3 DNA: TGTGCCAGCGGGTTGGGGGTAGACAACGAGCAGTACTTC. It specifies CASGLGVDNEQYF.

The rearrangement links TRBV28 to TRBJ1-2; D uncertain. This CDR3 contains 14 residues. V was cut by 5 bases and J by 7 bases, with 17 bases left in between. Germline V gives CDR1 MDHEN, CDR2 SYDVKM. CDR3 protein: CASSPPSLQSGYTF. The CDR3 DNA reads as TGTGCCAGCAGTCCTCCAAGCCTCCAATCTGGCTACACCTTC.

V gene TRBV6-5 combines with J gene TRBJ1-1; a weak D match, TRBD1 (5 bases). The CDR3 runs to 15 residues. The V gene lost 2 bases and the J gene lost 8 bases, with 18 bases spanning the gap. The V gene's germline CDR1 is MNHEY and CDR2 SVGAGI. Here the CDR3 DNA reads TGTGCCAGCAGTTACGGGGGGGTTTCGCAGGGAGAAGCTTTCTTT. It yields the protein CASSYGGVSQGEAFF.

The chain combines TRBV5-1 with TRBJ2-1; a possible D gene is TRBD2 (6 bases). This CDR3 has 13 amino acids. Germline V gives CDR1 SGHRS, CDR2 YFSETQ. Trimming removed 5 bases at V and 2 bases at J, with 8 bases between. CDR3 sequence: CASRGGTYNEQFF. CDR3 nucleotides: TGCGCCAGCAGGGGGGGTACCTACAATGAGCAGTTCTTC.

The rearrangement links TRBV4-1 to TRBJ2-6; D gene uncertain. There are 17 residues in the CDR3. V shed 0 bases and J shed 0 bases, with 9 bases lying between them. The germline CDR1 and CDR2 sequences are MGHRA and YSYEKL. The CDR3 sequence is CASSQDYGHSGANVLTF. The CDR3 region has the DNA TGCGCCAGCAGCCAAGATTACGGGCACTCTGGGGCCAACGTCCTGACTTTC.

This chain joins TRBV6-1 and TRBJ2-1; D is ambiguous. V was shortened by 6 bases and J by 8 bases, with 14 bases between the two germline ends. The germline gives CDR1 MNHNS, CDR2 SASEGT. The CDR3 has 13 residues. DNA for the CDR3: TGTGCCAGCAGCAAAGAGGTTCTAGATGAGCAGTTCTTC. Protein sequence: CASSKEVLDEQFF.

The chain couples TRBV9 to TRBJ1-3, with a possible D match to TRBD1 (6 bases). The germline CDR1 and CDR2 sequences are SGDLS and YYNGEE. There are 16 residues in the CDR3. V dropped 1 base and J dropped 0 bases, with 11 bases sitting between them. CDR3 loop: CASSVTGSYSGNTIYF. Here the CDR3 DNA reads TGTGCCAGCAGCGTAACAGGGTCCTACTCTGGAAACACCATATATTTT. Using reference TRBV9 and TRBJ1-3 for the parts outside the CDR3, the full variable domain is DSGVTQTPKHLITATGQRVTLRCSPRSGDLSVYWYQQSLDQGLQFLIQYYNGEERAKGNILERFSAQQFPDLHSELNLSSLELGDSALYFCASSVTGSYSGNTIYFGEGSWLTVV.

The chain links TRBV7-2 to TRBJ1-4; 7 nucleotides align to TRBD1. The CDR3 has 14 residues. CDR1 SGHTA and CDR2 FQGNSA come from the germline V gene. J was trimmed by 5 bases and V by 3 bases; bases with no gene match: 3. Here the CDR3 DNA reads TGTGCCAGCAGCTTTAGACAGGGAAATGAAAAACTGTTTTTT. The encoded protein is CASSFRQGNEKLFF.

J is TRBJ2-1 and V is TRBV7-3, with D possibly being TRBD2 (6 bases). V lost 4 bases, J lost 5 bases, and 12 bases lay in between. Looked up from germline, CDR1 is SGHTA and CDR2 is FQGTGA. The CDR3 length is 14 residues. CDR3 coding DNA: TGTGCCAGCAGCTCGGCGGGACCAAACAATGAGCAGTTCTTC. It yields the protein CASSSAGPNNEQFF.